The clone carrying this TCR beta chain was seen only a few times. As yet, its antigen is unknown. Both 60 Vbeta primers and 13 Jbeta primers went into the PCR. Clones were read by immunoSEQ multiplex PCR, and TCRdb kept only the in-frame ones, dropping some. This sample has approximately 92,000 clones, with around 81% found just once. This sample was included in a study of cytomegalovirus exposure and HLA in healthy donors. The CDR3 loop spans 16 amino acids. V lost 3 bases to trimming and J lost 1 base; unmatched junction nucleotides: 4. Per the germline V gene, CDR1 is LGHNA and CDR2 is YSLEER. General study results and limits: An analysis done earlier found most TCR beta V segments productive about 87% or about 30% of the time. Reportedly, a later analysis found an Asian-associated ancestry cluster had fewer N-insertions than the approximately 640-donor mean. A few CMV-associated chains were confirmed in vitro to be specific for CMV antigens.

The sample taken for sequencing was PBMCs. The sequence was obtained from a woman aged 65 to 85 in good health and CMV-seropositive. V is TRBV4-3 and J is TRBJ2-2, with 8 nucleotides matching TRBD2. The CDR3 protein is CASSHQAGVNTGELFF. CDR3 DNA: TGCGCCAGCAGCCACCAAGCGGGAGTGAACACCGGGGAGCTGTTTTTT.